This T cell receptor beta chain was recovered during a study of post-analysis software for immune sequencing data (dated by TCRdb to 2015 to 2017). About the study as a whole: Disease courses on record covered relapsing-remitting, secondary progressive and progressive-relapsing multiple sclerosis, though some patients had no subtype annotation. Patient repertoires were compared against roughly 11 previously published healthy control repertoires from donors aged about 6 to 26 years. A subset of samples was prepared in parallel using single-end sample barcoding, then pooled and co-amplified after Illumina adapter ligation.

A note on this clonotype: It has no known antigen specificity. One base away there is no much larger clone; base qualities are not given.

To demonstrate the VDJtools post-analysis software, the study profiled TCR beta repertoires from the peripheral blood of about a dozen young patients with multiple sclerosis. The multiple sclerosis patients were children and adolescents between 6 and 15 years of age. At the junction V is shortened by 8 bases and J by 8 bases; bases outside the gene matches: 14. The germline V gene sets CDR1 to SQVTM and CDR2 to ANQGSEA. Reading from cysteine to phenylalanine, the CDR3 counts 14 amino acids. The read is trimmed to its CDR3 DNA, 42 bases read in frame from base 1. General study outcomes and caveats: Multiple sclerosis patients had significantly lower normalized Chao1 diversity than controls, a result that suggests substantial peripheral T-cell clonal expansion. Direct clustering with F measure showed strong co-clustering of samples prepared in the same batch, prompting a batch-effect correction. Several TRBV segments, including TRBV5-6, TRBV5-1 and TRBV20-1, were significantly more frequent in patients than controls. The control group was slightly older than the multiple sclerosis patient group.

Libraries were built with PCR. The reads were generated on an Illumina HiSeq 2500. To reduce PCR and sequencing biases, unique molecular identifiers were incorporated into the TCR beta cDNA libraries. Some 500,000 cDNA molecules were obtained for every 1 to 10 million input T cells, so each molecule roughly corresponded to one T cell. The patient libraries were prepared and sequenced with the same protocol used for the earlier healthy control dataset. Within a given batch, samples were prepared together, multiplexed and sequenced on the same HiSeq lane. The authors' pipeline ran thus. MIGEC was used to process the raw barcoded reads, and molecular identifier groups with only a single read were discarded before consensus assembly and CDR3 extraction. VDJtools was used for post-analysis of the clonotype tables, and diversity was normalized by down-sampling every dataset to the size of the smallest sample. Repertoire overlap clustering matched CDR3 amino acid but not nucleotide sequences to correct batch-related cross-sample contamination. The public reads were reanalyzed by TCRdb: fastp trimming at Q25, MiXCR alignment, in-frame beta chains only. All rows with the same CDR3 protein become a single entry with the most common DNA and genes. The V and J calls and clone size come from TCRdb's table, not from the authors' own analysis. The sample table holds 450,000 or so distinct CDR3 sequences, of which 40% to 55% were seen once. Roughly an eighth of the sample belongs to the ten largest clones.

The sample comprised blood. The TCR originated in a girl aged 5-17 years with multiple sclerosis. This sequence uses TRBV29-1 and TRBJ2-1, with 8 bases matching TRBD2. The CDR3 reads as follows: CSSPLGGASDEQFF. The DNA reads as follows: TGCAGCTCCCCTCTCGGGGGGGCGTCAGATGAGCAGTTCTTC.